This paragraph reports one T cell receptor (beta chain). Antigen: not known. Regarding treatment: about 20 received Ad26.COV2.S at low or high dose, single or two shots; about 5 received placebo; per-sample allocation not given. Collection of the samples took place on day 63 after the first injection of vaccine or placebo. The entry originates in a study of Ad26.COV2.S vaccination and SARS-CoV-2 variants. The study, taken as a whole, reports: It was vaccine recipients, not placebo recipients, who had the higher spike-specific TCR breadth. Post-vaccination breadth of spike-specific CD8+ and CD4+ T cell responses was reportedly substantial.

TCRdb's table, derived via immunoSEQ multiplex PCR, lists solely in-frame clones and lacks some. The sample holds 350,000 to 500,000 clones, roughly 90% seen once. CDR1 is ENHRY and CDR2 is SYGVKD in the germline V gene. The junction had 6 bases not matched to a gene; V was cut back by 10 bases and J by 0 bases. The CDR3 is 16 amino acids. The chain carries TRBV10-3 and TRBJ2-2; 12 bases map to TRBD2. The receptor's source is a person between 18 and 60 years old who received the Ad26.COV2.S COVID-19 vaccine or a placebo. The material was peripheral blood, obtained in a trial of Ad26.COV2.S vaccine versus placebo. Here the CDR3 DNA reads TGTGCCACCGGGACTAGCGGGCGCGCGAACACCGGGGAGCTGTTTTTT. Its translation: CATGTSGRANTGELFF.